A single sample is the source of the 9 T cell receptor beta chains below, sequenced in a study of shared clonotypes between healthy human individuals. CD8 cells regarded as naive lacked CD45RO, were positively chosen for CCR7, and omitted terminally differentiated effector memory CD45RA+ cells. Method: immunoSEQ multiplex PCR; TCRdb's copy keeps in-frame clones and lacks some. The profile covers 800,000 or so clones, with approximately 97% appearing a single time and about 0.22% taken by the ten largest. The sample consisted of naive CD8+ T cells sorted from blood. The receptors derive from a man aged 25-40 years in good health.

The chain employs TRBV30 and TRBJ2-7; 8 positions match TRBD1. Germline-derived CDR1 and CDR2 are GTSNPN and SVGIG (reference sequence). V lost 5 bases, J lost 6 bases, and 9 bases stayed unmatched. CDR3 size: 13 residues. The CDR3: CAWVTGAHLEQYF. The CDR3 DNA follows: TGTGCCTGGGTGACAGGGGCCCACCTCGAGCAGTACTTC.

This CDR3 is CASSLSGGTHYNEQFF. CDR3 coding DNA: TGTGCCAGCAGTTTATCGGGTGGGACCCACTACAATGAGCAGTTCTTC. The chain links TRBV27 to TRBJ2-1, with D perhaps assigned TRBD1 or TRBD2 (5 bases each). Germline loops: CDR1 MNHEY, CDR2 SMNVEV (reference sequence). V dropped 0 bases and J dropped 3 bases, with 12 bases sitting between them. The CDR3 covers 16 residues.

The chain couples TRBV29-1 to TRBJ2-5, with TRBD2 identical over 12 bases. This CDR3 region has 15 residues. V was pared by 7 bases and J by 1 base, with 7 bases of the junction left unmatched. The germline V gene has CDR1 SQVTM and CDR2 ANQGSEA. CDR3 in DNA: TGCAGCGCCGAGACTAGCGGGGGTCCCCAAGAGACCCAGTACTTC. Translating gives CSAETSGGPQETQYF. The full variable domain, its missing parts supplied by reference TRBV29-1 and TRBJ2-5, is SAVISQKPSRDICQRGTSLTIQCQVDSQVTMMFWYRQQPGQSLTLIATANQGSEATYESGFVIDKFPISRPNLTFSTLTVSNMSPEDSSIYLCSAETSGGPQETQYFGPGTRLLVL.

The chain is built from TRBV29-1 and TRBJ1-4; 7 bases are shared with TRBD1. The CDR3 covers 14 residues. J gave up 4 bases and V 4 bases, and 6 bases lay outside the gene matches. The germline V gene has CDR1 SQVTM and CDR2 ANQGSEA. CDR3 in amino acids: CSVAPGTDNEKLFF. Written as DNA, the CDR3 is TGCAGCGTTGCCCCTGGGACAGATAATGAAAAACTGTTTTTT.

This clone showed up just once. The V gene is TRBV9, the J gene TRBJ2-2; D remains ambiguous. The CDR3 spans 15 residues. V was clipped by 3 bases and J by 1 base, with 10 bases between them. Looked up from germline, CDR1 is SGDLS and CDR2 is YYNGEE. CDR3 loop: CASSAWTENTGELFF. Here the CDR3 DNA reads TGTGCCAGCAGCGCCTGGACGGAGAACACCGGGGAGCTGTTTTTT.

This clone has only one observation. The chain links TRBV9 to TRBJ2-1, with 8 nucleotides matching TRBD1. With V trimmed by 0 bases and J by 6 bases, 11 bases remained unmatched. Per germline, CDR1 SGDLS and CDR2 YYNGEE. The CDR3 spans 17 residues. The CDR3 loop reads CASSVVVQGAPPNEQFF. CDR3 DNA: TGTGCCAGCAGCGTAGTAGTTCAGGGGGCGCCTCCCAATGAGCAGTTCTTC.

V gene TRBV7-9 combines with J gene TRBJ2-1; D perhaps matches TRBD2 (5 bases). The ends were cut back, 2 bases at V and 14 bases at J, with 13 bases in the middle. There are 12 residues in the CDR3. Germline-derived CDR1 and CDR2 are SEHNR and FQNEAQ (reference sequence). The CDR3 here is CASSLLGEYEFF. CDR3 sequence (DNA): TGTGCCAGCAGCTTACTTGGGGAGTACGAGTTCTTC. Filled out from reference TRBV7-9 and TRBJ2-1, the complete variable domain reads DTGVSQNPRHKITKRGQNVTFRCDPISEHNRLYWYRQTLGQGPEFLTYFQNEAQLEKSRLLSDRFSAERPKGSFSTLEIQRTEQGDSAMYLCASSLLGEYEFFGPGTRLTVL.

J is TRBJ2-7 and V is TRBV5-4, with D perhaps TRBD2 (6 bases). CDR3 length equals 14 residues. CDR1 SGHNT and CDR2 YYREEE come from the germline V gene (reference sequence). V lost 2 bases and J lost 2, with 11 bases in between. CDR3 sequence: CASSLEAGTYEQYF. The CDR3 region has the DNA TGTGCCAGCAGCTTAGAGGCGGGAACCTACGAGCAGTACTTC.

The rearrangement uses TRBV7-6 and TRBJ2-5; 7 bases are shared with TRBD1. V was clipped by 4 bases and J by 0 bases; unmatched bases: 5. The CDR3 spans 15 residues. Germline assignment: CDR1 SGHVS and CDR2 FNYEAQ. For the CDR3, the DNA is TGTGCCAGCAGCTCGCTCGACAGGGACCAAGAGACCCAGTACTTC. Translation gives CASSSLDRDQETQYF.